What follows are 19 T cell receptor beta chains derived from one specimen sequenced in a study of a mutant IDH1 vaccine in newly diagnosed glioma. Their antigen targets remain unknown. The time point was: week 23, last vaccination. Topical imiquimod was applied with each vaccine dose, which held 300 ug of mutant IDH1 20-mer peptide. The repertoire was sequenced with immunoSEQ multiplex PCR; TCRdb's copy has only in-frame clones and lacks some. The table records about 65,000 clones, roughly 84% of them present only once. The specimen was PBMCs, collected from a glioma patient whose treatment included an IDH1 peptide vaccine. The receptors derive from a man aged 25 to 45 with glioma.

The chain is built from TRBV7-9 and TRBJ1-3; TRBD1 is a possible D gene (6 bases). V shed 5 bases and J shed 3 bases, with 14 bases lying between them. From germline, CDR1 is SEHNR and CDR2 FQNEAQ (reference sequence). The CDR3 length is 15 residues. CDR3: CASSPGQIGGNTIYF. The CDR3 bases are TGTGCCAGCAGCCCCGGACAGATCGGTGGAAACACCATATATTTT. The full variable domain, rest sourced from reference TRBV7-9 and TRBJ1-3, is DTGVSQNPRHKITKRGQNVTFRCDPISEHNRLYWYRQTLGQGPEFLTYFQNEAQLEKSRLLSDRFSAERPKGSFSTLEIQRTEQGDSAMYLCASSPGQIGGNTIYFGEGSWLTVV.

CDR3 nucleotide sequence: TGCAGCGCCGAGACCCGGACGTCAGCTGCGTATGGCTACACCTTC. This encodes CSAETRTSAAYGYTF. This rearrangement joins TRBV29-1 to TRBJ1-2, with D unclear. The length of the CDR3 is 15 residues. Trimming took off 7 bases at V and 5 bases at J, with 23 bases between the two ends. Germline CDR1 SQVTM, CDR2 ANQGSEA.

The chain uses TRBV15 and TRBJ1-4; TRBD1 aligns across 8 bases. The CDR3 loop spans 14 amino acids. Losses at the gene ends were 2 bases for V and 5 bases for J; bases not matched to a gene: 1. The germline CDR1 and CDR2 sequences are LNHNV and YYDKDF (reference sequence). The CDR3, as DNA: TGTGCCACCAGCAGATGGACAGGGAATGAAAAACTGTTTTTT. Translating gives CATSRWTGNEKLFF.

This chain links TRBV5-1 with TRBJ2-3; D is ambiguous. The V end lost 4 bases, the J end lost 1 base, and 10 bases lay between the germline ends. This CDR3 spans 14 amino acids. Germline CDR1 reads SGHRS; CDR2 reads YFSETQ. The CDR3 DNA reads TGCGCCAGCAGCCTGAGGAGCGGCACAGATACGCAGTATTTT. This gives the protein CASSLRSGTDTQYF.

This chain joins TRBV5-1 and TRBJ1-2; no clear D. Germline V lookup: CDR1 SGHRS, CDR2 YFSETQ. The CDR3 totals 13 residues. V lost 4 bases to trimming and J lost 4 bases, with 11 bases between them. CDR3 in DNA: TGCGCCAGCAGCGTGGATTCAGCCTATGGCTACACCTTC. Amino acid sequence: CASSVDSAYGYTF.

In its sample, this clone is medium-sized. The chain combines TRBV6-4 with TRBJ2-1; 13 positions agree with TRBD2. The CDR3 loop spans 14 amino acids. V was pared by 3 bases and J by 8 bases, with 1 base of the junction left unmatched. CDR1 is MRHNA and CDR2 is SNTAGT in the germline V gene. CDR3 in amino acids: CASSELAGGHEQFF. In DNA, the CDR3 is TGTGCCAGCAGTGAACTAGCGGGGGGGCATGAGCAGTTCTTC.

The chain recombines TRBV4-1 with TRBJ2-3; weak D call: TRBD1 (6 bases). There are 15 residues in the CDR3. The germline V and J ends were trimmed by 3 bases and 0 bases, with 10 bases remaining between them. Germline CDR1 MGHRA, CDR2 YSYEKL. The CDR3 bases are TGCGCCAGCAGCCAGTGGGGGCTTAGCACAGATACGCAGTATTTT. It is translated as CASSQWGLSTDTQYF.

The rearrangement joins TRBV11-2 to TRBJ2-5; 7 bases match TRBD2. The length of the CDR3 is 17 residues. CDR1 and CDR2 (germline): SGHAT, FQNNGV. J lost 1 base, V lost 5 bases, and 13 bases had no gene match. CDR3 in amino acids: CASSPDVAGGGQETQYF. The DNA for the CDR3 is TGTGCCAGCAGCCCGGACGTGGCTGGCGGGGGCCAAGAGACCCAGTACTTC.

The J gene is TRBJ1-3, the V gene TRBV14; D gene unclear. Per germline, CDR1 SGHDN and CDR2 FVKESK. The CDR3 extends over 12 amino acids. The ends were cut back, 1 base at V and 14 bases at J, with 12 bases in the middle. CDR3 coding DNA: TGTGCCAGCAGCCAAGTATCCGGGGTCTTATATTTT. Protein sequence: CASSQVSGVLYF.

This rearrangement joins TRBV7-9 to TRBJ2-7, with TRBD1 as a possible D gene (6 bases). Trimming removed 4 bases from V and 1 base from J, with 20 bases in between. Germline CDR1 SEHNR, CDR2 FQNEAQ (reference sequence). The CDR3 sequence is 17 residues long. For the CDR3, the DNA is TGTGCCAGCAGCTCACCCCCTACAGAGGGGGTTTCCTACGAGCAGTACTTC. It is translated as CASSSPPTEGVSYEQYF.

The chain carries TRBV7-9 and TRBJ1-6; D call uncertain. This CDR3 region has 15 residues. With 1 base removed from V and 2 bases from J, the gap between germline ends came to 6 bases. The germline CDR1 and CDR2 sequences are SEHNR and FQNEAQ (reference sequence). Written as DNA, the CDR3 is TGTGCCAGCAGCTTAGGGAGTACCTATAATTCACCCCTCCACTTT. Translated: CASSLGSTYNSPLHF.

This clone was observed a handful of times. The chain recombines TRBV9 with TRBJ1-1; D is unresolved. With 0 bases removed from V and 2 bases from J, the gap between germline ends came to 8 bases. The CDR3 extends over 14 amino acids. Germline CDR1 and CDR2: SGDLS and YYNGEE. In DNA, the CDR3 is TGTGCCAGCAGCGTAGTCCCCTCAAACACTGAAGCTTTCTTT. This gives the protein CASSVVPSNTEAFF.

The V and J genes are TRBV19 and TRBJ1-6; 8 bases agree with TRBD1. This CDR3 region has 15 residues. V lost 3 bases to trimming and J lost 10 bases; unmatched junction nucleotides: 8. The germline gives CDR1 LNHDA, CDR2 SQIVND (reference sequence). CDR3 bases: TGTGCCAGTAGTATGGGGGACAGGAGGGACTCACCCCTCCACTTT. This encodes CASSMGDRRDSPLHF.

This clone is a singleton in its sample. This chain connects TRBV5-4 to TRBJ1-2; no clear D gene. The germline CDR1 and CDR2 sequences are SGHNT and YYREEE (reference sequence). The length of the CDR3 is 11 residues. V shed 4 bases and J shed 8 bases, with 9 bases lying between them. The CDR3: CASSLDTGYTF. In DNA form, the CDR3 reads TGTGCCAGCAGCCTAGACACCGGCTACACCTTC. The full variable domain, its missing parts supplied by reference TRBV5-4 and TRBJ1-2, is ETGVTQSPTHLIKTRGQQVTLRCSSQSGHNTVSWYQQALGQGPQFIFQYYREEENGRGNFPPRFSGLQFPNYSSELNVNALELDDSALYLCASSLDTGYTFGSGTRLTVV.

The J gene is TRBJ2-1, the V gene TRBV6-1; 8 bases match TRBD2. The J segment lost 5 bases and the V segment lost 10 bases, leaving 7 bases of the junction unmatched. CDR1 is MNHNS, CDR2 SASEGT, per germline. The CDR3 spans 13 residues. CDR3 sequence reads: CATRAGGNNEQFF. CDR3 nucleotides: TGTGCCACCCGGGCGGGGGGCAACAATGAGCAGTTCTTC.

This chain joins TRBV6-1 and TRBJ1-2; no reliable D call. The CDR3 loop spans 14 amino acids. Germline V gives CDR1 MNHNS, CDR2 SASEGT. Trimming took 5 bases from V and 2 from J, leaving 12 bases between them. Here the CDR3 DNA reads TGTGCCAGCAGTAGCATGGACGGAAACTATGGCTACACCTTC. It is translated as CASSSMDGNYGYTF.

With respect to this clone: This specimen includes other DNA sequences encoding the same CDR3. The chain couples TRBV7-9 to TRBJ2-2, with D possibly being TRBD1 or TRBD2 (5 bases each). V shed 5 bases and J shed 15 bases, with 22 bases lying between them. The CDR3 is 14 residues long. Germline CDR1 is SEHNR and CDR2 is FQNEAQ (reference sequence). This CDR3 reads CASSQPGRRIEVFF. DNA for the CDR3: TGTGCCAGCAGCCAACCGGGGCGCCGCATAGAAGTGTTTTTT.

The V gene is TRBV30, the J gene TRBJ1-6, with TRBD1 matching 9 bases. In germline, CDR1 is GTSNPN, CDR2 SVGIG (reference sequence). The junction had 13 bases not matched to a gene; V was cut back by 3 bases and J by 1 base. The CDR3 has 19 amino acids. DNA for the CDR3: TGTGCCTGGAGGACTTTGCGGACAGGGGCTAATTCCTATAATTCACCCCTCCACTTT. The encoded protein is CAWRTLRTGANSYNSPLHF. Together with reference TRBV30 and TRBJ1-6, the CDR3 gives the full variable domain: SQTIHQWPATLVQPVGSPLSLECTVEGTSNPNLYWYRQAAGRGLQLLFYSVGIGQISSEVPQNLSASRPQDRQFILSSKKLLLSDSGFYLCAWRTLRTGANSYNSPLHFGNGTRLTVT.

The gene calls are TRBV18 and TRBJ1-5; tentatively, D is TRBD1 (6 bases). This CDR3 comprises 15 residues. The ends were cut back, 4 bases at V and 0 bases at J, with 10 bases in the middle. Germline CDR1 KGHSH, CDR2 LQKENI. This chain's CDR3 is CASSQRTDSNQPQHF. As DNA, the CDR3 is TGTGCCAGCTCACAGAGGACAGATAGCAATCAGCCCCAGCATTTT. The whole variable domain, filled in from reference TRBV18 and TRBJ1-5, reads NAGVMQNPRHLVRRRGQEARLRCSPMKGHSHVYWYRQLPEEGLKFMVYLQKENIIDESGMPKERFSAEFPKEGPSILRIQQVVRGDSAAYFCASSQRTDSNQPQHFGDGTRLSIL.